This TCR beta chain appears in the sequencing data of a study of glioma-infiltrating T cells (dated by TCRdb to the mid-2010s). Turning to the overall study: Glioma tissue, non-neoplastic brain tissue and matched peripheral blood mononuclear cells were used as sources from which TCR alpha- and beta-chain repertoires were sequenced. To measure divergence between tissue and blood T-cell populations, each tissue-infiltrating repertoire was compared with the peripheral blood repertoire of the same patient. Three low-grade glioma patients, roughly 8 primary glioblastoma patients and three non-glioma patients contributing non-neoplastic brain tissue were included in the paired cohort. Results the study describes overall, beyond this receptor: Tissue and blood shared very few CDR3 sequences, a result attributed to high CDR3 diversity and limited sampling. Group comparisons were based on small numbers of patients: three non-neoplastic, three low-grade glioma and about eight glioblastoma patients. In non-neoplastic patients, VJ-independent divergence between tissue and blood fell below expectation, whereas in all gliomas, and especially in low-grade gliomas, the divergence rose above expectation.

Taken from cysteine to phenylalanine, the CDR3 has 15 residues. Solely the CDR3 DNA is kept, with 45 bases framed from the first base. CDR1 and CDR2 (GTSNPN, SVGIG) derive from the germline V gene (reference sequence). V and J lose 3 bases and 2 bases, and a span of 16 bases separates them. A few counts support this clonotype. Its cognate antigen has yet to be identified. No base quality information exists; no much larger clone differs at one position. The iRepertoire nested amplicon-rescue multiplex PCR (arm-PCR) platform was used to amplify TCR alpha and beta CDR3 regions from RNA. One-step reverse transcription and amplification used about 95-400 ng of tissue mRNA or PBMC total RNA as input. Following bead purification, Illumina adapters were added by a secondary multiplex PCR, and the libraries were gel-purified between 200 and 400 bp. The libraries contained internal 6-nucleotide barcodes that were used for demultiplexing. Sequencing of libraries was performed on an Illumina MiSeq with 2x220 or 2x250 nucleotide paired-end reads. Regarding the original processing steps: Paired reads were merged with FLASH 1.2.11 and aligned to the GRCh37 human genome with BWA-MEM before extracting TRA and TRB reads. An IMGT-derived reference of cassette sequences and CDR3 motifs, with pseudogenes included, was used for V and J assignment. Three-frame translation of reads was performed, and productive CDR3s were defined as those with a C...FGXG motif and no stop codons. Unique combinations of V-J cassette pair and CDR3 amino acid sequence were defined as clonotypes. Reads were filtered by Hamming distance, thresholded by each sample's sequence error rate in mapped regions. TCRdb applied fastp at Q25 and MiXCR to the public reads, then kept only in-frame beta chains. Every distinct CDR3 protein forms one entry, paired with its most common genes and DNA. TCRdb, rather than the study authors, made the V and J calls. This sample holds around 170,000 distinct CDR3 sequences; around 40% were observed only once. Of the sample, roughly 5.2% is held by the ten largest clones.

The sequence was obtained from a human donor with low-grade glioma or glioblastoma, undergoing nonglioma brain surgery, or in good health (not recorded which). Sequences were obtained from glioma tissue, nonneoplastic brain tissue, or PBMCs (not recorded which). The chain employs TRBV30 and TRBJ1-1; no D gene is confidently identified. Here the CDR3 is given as CAWSILKRLNTEAFF. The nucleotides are TGTGCCTGGAGCATACTAAAACGGCTAAACACTGAAGCTTTCTTT. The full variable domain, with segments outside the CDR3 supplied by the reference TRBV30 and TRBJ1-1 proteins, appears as SQTIHQWPATLVQPVGSPLSLECTVEGTSNPNLYWYRQAAGRGLQLLFYSVGIGQISSEVPQNLSASRPQDRQFILSSKKLLLSDSGFYLCAWSILKRLNTEAFFGQGTRLTVV.